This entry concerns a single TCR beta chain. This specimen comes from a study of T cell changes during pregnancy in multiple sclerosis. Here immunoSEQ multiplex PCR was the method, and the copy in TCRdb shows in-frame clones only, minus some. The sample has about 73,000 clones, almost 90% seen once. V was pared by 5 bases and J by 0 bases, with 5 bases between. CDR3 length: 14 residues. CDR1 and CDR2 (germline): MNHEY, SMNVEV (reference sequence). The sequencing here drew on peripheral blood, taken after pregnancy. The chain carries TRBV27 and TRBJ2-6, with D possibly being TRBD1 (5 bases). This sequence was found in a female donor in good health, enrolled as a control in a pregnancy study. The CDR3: CASSTGSGANVLTF. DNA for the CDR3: TGTGCCAGCAGTACAGGCTCTGGGGCCAACGTCCTGACTTTC.